The sequence of this T cell receptor beta chain was determined in a study of OX40 agonist ivuxolimab in advanced cancers. Trimming removed 7 bases at V and 5 bases at J, with 6 bases between. CDR3 size: 11 residues. The germline gives CDR1 MNHEY, CDR2 SVGAGI. The assay was immunoSEQ multiplex PCR, and TCRdb's table has in-frame clones only and misses some. The table records about 43,000 clones, roughly 86% of them present only once. The gene calls are TRBV6-5 and TRBJ2-4; D is ambiguous. Sequenced here: CD4+ or CD8+ T cells sorted from blood, sampled in a trial of the OX40 agonist ivuxolimab. The receptor was isolated from an adult with an advanced solid tumor such as melanoma, head and neck, liver or kidney cancer. CDR3 DNA sequence: TGTGCCAGCACCCTCGAAAACATTCAGTACTTC. It specifies CASTLENIQYF.